This TCR beta chain was recovered during a study of regulatory T cells in long-lasting Graves disease. This clonotype showed up many times. Its antigen is unknown. Arm-PCR of CDR3 regions with iRepertoire HTBI primers generated TCR beta libraries. From the multiplex PCR reads, TCRdb called clonotypes with MiXCR, one entry per CDR3 protein. The data show hundreds of thousands of distinct CDR3 sequences, approximately 16% seen once. CDR3 length: 16 amino acids. Germline assignment: CDR1 SQVTM and CDR2 ANQGSEA. V was cut by 4 bases and J by 2 bases, with 21 bases left in between. Stated time point: newly diagnosed GD, antithyroid drugs for less than 3 months. Researchers made the TCR library from RNA that was extracted from PBMCs. Study-level results: TRBV28, TRBJ1-2 and TRBJ2-5 were segments that persistent disease favored. Persistent Graves' cases showed lower TCR diversity than newly diagnosed cases. In persistent patients, shared public clonotypes (around 2,500) outnumbered those in new patients (nearly 1,000).

The sample was also reused in another study, on T cells in Graves' hyperthyroidism and ophthalmopathy. This second report adds: Using the HTBI primer set, a first-round RT-PCR was run on the TCR CDR3.

The gene calls are TRBV29-1 and TRBJ2-7; no definite D call. Specimen: peripheral blood mononuclear cells (PBMCs), collected at new diagnosis, from a patient treated with antithyroid drugs. The source is a woman aged 35-65 years with Graves disease. In nucleotides, the CDR3 is TGCAGCGTTGTCCAAGAGACGGTATACTTTCCCTACGAGCAGTACTTC. Amino acids: CSVVQETVYFPYEQYF.